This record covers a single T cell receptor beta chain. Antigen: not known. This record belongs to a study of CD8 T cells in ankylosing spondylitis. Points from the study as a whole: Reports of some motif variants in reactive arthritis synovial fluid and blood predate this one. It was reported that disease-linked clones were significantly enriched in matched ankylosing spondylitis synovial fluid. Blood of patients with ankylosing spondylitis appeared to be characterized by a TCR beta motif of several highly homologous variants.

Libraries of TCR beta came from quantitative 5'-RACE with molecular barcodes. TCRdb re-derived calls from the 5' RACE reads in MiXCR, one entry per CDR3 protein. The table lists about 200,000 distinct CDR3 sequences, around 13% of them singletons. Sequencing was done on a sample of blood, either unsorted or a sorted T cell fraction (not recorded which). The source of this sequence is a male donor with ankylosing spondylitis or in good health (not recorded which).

In nucleotides, the CDR3 is TGTGCCAGCAGCCCCCCGGGGATGCGTTCCTACGAGCAGTACTTC. Its translation: CASSPPGMRSYEQYF. The chain couples TRBV9 to TRBJ2-7; TRBD2 is a possible D gene (5 bases). CDR1 and CDR2 from the germline V gene are SGDLS and YYNGEE. The V end lost 4 bases, the J end lost 1 base, and 15 bases lay between the germline ends. This CDR3 is built from 15 residues.